The next 9 T cell receptor beta chains were all read from a single sample in a study of T cell repertoires in aging, cancer and after chemotherapy. Peripheral blood genomic DNA, not sorted cells or RNA, was the template. Multiplex touch-down PCR with TRB-A/B primers amplified rearranged V-D-J TRB sequences. MiXCR, run by TCRdb on the multiplex PCR reads, gives a single entry per CDR3 protein. Of about 2,000 distinct CDR3 sequences listed, roughly a fifth were seen once; the top ten hold roughly a quarter. What was sequenced was blood. The receptors here all came from a human donor with a solid tumor.

This clonotype is medium-sized (0.01 to 0.1%) in the sample. The chain couples TRBV20-1 to TRBJ2-3; D is unresolved. The CDR3 is 15 residues long. Trimming shortened V by 5 bases and J by 2 bases, and 17 bases separated the two germline ends. Germline V lookup: CDR1 DFQATT, CDR2 SNEGSKA (reference sequence). The CDR3 protein is CSAAPLETVTDTQYF. The CDR3 region has the DNA TGCAGTGCTGCCCCCTTAGAAACAGTCACAGATACGCAGTATTTT.

Sample share makes this clonotype medium-sized. The chain joins TRBV4-3 to TRBJ2-7, with 7 bases aligning to TRBD2. Trimming removed 0 bases from V and 2 bases from J; junction bases left unmatched: 7. The germline V gene encodes CDR1 LGHNA and CDR2 YSLEER. This CDR3 is built from 16 residues. The DNA for the CDR3 is TGCGCCAGCAGCCAAGATCTTCGGGGGAGGGCCTACGAGCAGTACTTC. Translation gives CASSQDLRGRAYEQYF.

This clonotype is medium-sized (0.01 to 0.1%) by share. The rearrangement joins TRBV6-6 to TRBJ2-3, with D possibly being TRBD2 (6 bases). From germline, CDR1 is MNHNY and CDR2 SVGAGI (reference sequence). Trimming shortened V by 2 bases and J by 2 bases, and 8 bases separated the two germline ends. This CDR3 comprises 14 residues. The CDR3: CASSYGGTTDTQYF. CDR3 nucleotide sequence: TGTGCCAGCAGTTACGGGGGGACCACAGATACGCAGTATTTT.

The chain employs TRBV5-6 and TRBJ2-5; D call uncertain. Trimming took 5 bases from V and 4 from J, leaving 12 bases between them. The CDR3 length is 13 residues. Germline V gene data show CDR1 as SGHDT and CDR2 as YYEEEE. The CDR3 nucleotides read TGTGCCAGCAGGGGCAGCGCCAGAGAGACCCAGTACTTC. This translates into CASRGSARETQYF.

Judged by abundance, this clonotype is medium-sized. The chain employs TRBV6-1 and TRBJ2-1; TRBD2 matches 7 bases. The CDR3 is made up of 15 amino acids. Germline V lookup: CDR1 MNHNS, CDR2 SASEGT. Trimming took 5 bases from V and 4 from J; bases not matched to a gene: 8. CDR3 protein: CASSPVGEGYNEQFF. Written as DNA, the CDR3 is TGTGCCAGCAGTCCGGTGGGGGAGGGTTACAATGAGCAGTTCTTC.

The chain employs TRBV19 and TRBJ2-3, with a weak D call TRBD2 (6 bases). This CDR3 contains 16 residues. The V and J ends lost 5 bases and 4 bases respectively, with 19 bases between them. CDR1 and CDR2 from the germline V gene are LNHDA and SQIVND (reference sequence). CDR3 coding DNA: TGTGCCAGTAGTGGCCCCCGGCAGGGAGGCGCAGATACGCAGTATTTT. This sequence encodes CASSGPRQGGADTQYF.

This clonotype is termed large. The chain links TRBV29-1 to TRBJ1-2, with D unclear. This CDR3 has 11 residues. Trimming left V 4 bases short and J 3 bases short, with 6 bases between. The germline V gene encodes CDR1 SQVTM and CDR2 ANQGSEA. The CDR3 coding sequence is TGCAGCGTTGTGAGCGACTATGGCTACACCTTC. This sequence encodes CSVVSDYGYTF. Full variable domain (missing parts from reference TRBV29-1 and TRBJ1-2): SAVISQKPSRDICQRGTSLTIQCQVDSQVTMMFWYRQQPGQSLTLIATANQGSEATYESGFVIDKFPISRPNLTFSTLTVSNMSPEDSSIYLCSVVSDYGYTFGSGTRLTVV.

Turning to this clonotype: The junction departs from germline at one end; a sequencing error may be responsible. This sequence joins TRBV7-3 and TRBJ2-2; 8 bases map to TRBD2. CDR1 and CDR2 from the germline V gene are SGHTA and FQGTGA. The CDR3 extends over 18 amino acids. The CDR3 protein is CASSLLPGLAGDTGELVF. Here the CDR3 DNA reads TGTGCCAGCAGCTTACTTCCGGGGCTAGCGGGCGATACCGGGGAGCTGGTTTTT.

This clonotype ranks as medium-sized. The chain recombines TRBV20-1 with TRBJ2-1; 9 nucleotides line up with TRBD2. Trimming cost V 5 bases and J 8 bases; bases outside gene matches: 7. Per the germline V gene, CDR1 is DFQATT and CDR2 is SNEGSKA (reference sequence). The CDR3 has 13 amino acids. CDR3 nucleotide sequence: TGCAGTGCTGCCGGGACTAGCATCGATGAGCAGTTCTTC. It yields the protein CSAAGTSIDEQFF.